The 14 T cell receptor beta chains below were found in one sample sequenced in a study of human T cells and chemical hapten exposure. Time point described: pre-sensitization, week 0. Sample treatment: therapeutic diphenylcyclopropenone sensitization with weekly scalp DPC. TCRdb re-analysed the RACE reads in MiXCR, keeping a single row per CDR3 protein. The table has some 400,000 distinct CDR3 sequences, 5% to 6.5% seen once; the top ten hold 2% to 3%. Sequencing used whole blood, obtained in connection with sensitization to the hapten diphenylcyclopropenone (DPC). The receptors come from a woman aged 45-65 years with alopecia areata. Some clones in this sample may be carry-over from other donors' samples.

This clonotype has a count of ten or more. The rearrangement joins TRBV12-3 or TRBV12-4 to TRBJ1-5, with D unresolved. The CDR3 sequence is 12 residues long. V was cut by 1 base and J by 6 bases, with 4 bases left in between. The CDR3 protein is CASSLERQPQHF. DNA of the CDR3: TGTGCCAGCAGTTTAGAACGTCAGCCCCAGCATTTT.

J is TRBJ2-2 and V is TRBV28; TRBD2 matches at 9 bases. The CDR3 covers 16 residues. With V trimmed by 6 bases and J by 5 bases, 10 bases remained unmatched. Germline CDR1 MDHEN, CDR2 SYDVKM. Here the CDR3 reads CASRPSGTSLTGELFF. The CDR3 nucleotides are TGTGCCAGCAGGCCCAGTGGGACTAGCCTTACCGGGGAGCTGTTTTTT.

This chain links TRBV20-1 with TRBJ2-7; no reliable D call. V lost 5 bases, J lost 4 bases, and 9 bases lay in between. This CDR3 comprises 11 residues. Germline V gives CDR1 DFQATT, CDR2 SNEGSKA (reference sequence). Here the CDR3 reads CSAGTNYEQYF. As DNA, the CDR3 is TGCAGTGCTGGAACAAATTACGAGCAGTACTTC.

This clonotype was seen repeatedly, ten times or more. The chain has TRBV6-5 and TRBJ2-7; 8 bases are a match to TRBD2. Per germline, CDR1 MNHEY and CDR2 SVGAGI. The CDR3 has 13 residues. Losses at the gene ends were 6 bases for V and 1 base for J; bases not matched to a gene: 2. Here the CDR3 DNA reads TGTGCCAGCAGCCCTAGCGGGTCCTACGAGCAGTACTTC. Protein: CASSPSGSYEQYF.

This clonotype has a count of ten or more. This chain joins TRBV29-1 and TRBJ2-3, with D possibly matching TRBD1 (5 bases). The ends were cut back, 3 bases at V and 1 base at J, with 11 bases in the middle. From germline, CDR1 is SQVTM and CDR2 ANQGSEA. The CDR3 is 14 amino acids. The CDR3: CSVERTLGTDTQYF. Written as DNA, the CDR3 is TGCAGCGTTGAGCGGACACTCGGCACAGATACGCAGTATTTT.

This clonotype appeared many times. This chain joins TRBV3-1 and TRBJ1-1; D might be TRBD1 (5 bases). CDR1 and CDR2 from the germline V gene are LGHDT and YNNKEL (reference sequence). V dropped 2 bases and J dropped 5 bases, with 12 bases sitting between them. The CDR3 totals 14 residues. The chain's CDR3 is CASSQSSGGTEAFF. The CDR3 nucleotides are TGTGCCAGCAGCCAATCTTCTGGGGGGACTGAAGCTTTCTTT.

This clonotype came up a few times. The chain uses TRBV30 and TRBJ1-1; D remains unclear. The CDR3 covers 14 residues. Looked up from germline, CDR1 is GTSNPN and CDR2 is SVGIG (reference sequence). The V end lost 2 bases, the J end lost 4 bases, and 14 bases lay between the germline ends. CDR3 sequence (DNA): TGTGCCTGGAGTTGGGCCAGCGGAACCACTGAAGCTTTCTTT. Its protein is CAWSWASGTTEAFF.

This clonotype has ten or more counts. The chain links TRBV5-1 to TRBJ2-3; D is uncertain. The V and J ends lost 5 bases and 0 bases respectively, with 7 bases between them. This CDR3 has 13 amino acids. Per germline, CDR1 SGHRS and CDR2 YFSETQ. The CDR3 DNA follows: TGCGCCAGCAGGCTAGAAAGCACAGATACGCAGTATTTT. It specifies CASRLESTDTQYF.

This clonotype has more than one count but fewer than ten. CDR3 in DNA: TGTGCCAGCAGTTACTCGATACCGGGCCCCGGGGAGCTGTTTTTT. It codes for CASSYSIPGPGELFF. J is TRBJ2-2 and V is TRBV6-5; D not resolved. The length of the CDR3 is 15 residues. V lost 0 bases, J lost 6 bases, and 11 bases lay in between. CDR1 and CDR2 (germline): MNHEY, SVGAGI.

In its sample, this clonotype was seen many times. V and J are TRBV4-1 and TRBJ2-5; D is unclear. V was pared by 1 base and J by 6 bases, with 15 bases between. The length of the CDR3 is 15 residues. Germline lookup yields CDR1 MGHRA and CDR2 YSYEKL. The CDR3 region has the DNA TGCGCCAGCAGCCAAGGTTTGGAGCTGGGGAAGACCCAGTACTTC. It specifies CASSQGLELGKTQYF.

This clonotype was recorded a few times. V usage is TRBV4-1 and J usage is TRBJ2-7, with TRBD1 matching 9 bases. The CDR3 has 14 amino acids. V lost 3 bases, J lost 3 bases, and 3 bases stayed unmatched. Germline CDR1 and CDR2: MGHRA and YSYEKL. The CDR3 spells CASSHGTGLYEQYF. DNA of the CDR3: TGCGCCAGCAGCCACGGGACAGGGCTCTACGAGCAGTACTTC.

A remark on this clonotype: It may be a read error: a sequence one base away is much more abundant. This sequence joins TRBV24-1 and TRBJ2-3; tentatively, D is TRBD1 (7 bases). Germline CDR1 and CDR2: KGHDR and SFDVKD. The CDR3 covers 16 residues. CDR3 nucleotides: TGTACCACCAGTGATCGGGGGACAGTTGGCACAGATACGCAGTATTTT. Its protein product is CTTSDRGTVGTDTQYF.

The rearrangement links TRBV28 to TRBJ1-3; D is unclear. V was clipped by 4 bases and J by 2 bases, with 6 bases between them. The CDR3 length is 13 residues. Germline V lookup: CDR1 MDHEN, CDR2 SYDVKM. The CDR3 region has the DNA TGTGCCAGCAGTTCACCGGCTGGAAACACCATATATTTT. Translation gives CASSSPAGNTIYF. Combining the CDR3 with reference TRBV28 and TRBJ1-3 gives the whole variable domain DVKVTQSSRYLVKRTGEKVFLECVQDMDHENMFWYRQDPGLGLRLIYFSYDVKMKEKGDIPEGYSVSREKKERFSLILESASTNQTSMYLCASSSPAGNTIYFGEGSWLTVV.

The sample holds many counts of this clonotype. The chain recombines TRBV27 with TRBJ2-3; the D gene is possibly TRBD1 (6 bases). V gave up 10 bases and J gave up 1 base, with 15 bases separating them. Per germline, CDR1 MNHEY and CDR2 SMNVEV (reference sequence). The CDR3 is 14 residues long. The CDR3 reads CAIGVGGGTDTQYF. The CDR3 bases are TGTGCCATCGGCGTAGGGGGTGGCACAGATACGCAGTATTTT.